The 21 T cell receptor beta chains presented below share a single source sample, sequenced in a study of blood T cell repertoires in COVID-19. The table came from immunoSEQ multiplex PCR; TCRdb's copy has only in-frame clones and leaves some out. The table includes around 620,000 clones, more than 80% detected once. Sequences were obtained from peripheral blood. Source of these receptors: a woman aged 18 to 35 with acute or convalescent COVID-19.

A single count supports this clone. The rearrangement joins TRBV5-8 to TRBJ2-7; 9 bases line up with TRBD1. The CDR3 has 16 amino acids. V gave up 3 bases and J gave up 3 bases; unmatched junction bases: 10. Germline CDR1 reads SGHTS; CDR2 reads YDEGEE. The CDR3 sequence: CASSSPLRDRVYEQYF. The CDR3 DNA reads TGTGCCAGCAGCTCCCCCCTCCGGGACAGGGTCTACGAGCAGTACTTC.

This rearrangement joins TRBV5-1 to TRBJ2-5; tentative D call: TRBD2 (6 bases). The V gene's germline CDR1 is SGHRS and CDR2 YFSETQ. The CDR3 is 13 residues long. V dropped 3 bases and J dropped 4 bases, with 10 bases sitting between them. CDR3 amino acids: CASSWTGGETQYF. The CDR3 bases are TGCGCCAGCAGCTGGACCGGGGGAGAGACCCAGTACTTC.

The rearrangement joins TRBV6-2 or TRBV6-3 to TRBJ1-2, with D perhaps matching TRBD1 (6 bases). This CDR3 region has 13 residues. Germline CDR1 is MNHEY and CDR2 is SVGEGT. V lost 6 bases and J lost 2, with 10 bases in between. CDR3 bases: TGTGCCAGCAGCCCGCAGGGGAACTATGGCTACACCTTC. It is translated as CASSPQGNYGYTF.

This chain uses TRBV4-1 with TRBJ2-1; 12 positions match TRBD2. The CDR3 has 16 amino acids. V gave up 0 bases and J gave up 8 bases; unmatched junction bases: 5. Germline V gene data show CDR1 as MGHRA and CDR2 as YSYEKL. CDR3 residues: CASSQDPASGGDEQFF. CDR3 sequence (DNA): TGCGCCAGCAGCCAAGATCCGGCTAGCGGGGGGGATGAGCAGTTCTTC.

J is TRBJ1-6 and V is TRBV15; D possibly corresponds to TRBD1 (5 bases). Germline CDR1 LNHNV, CDR2 YYDKDF (reference sequence). V gave up 10 bases and J gave up 6 bases, with 13 bases separating them. The CDR3 runs to 13 residues. The DNA for the CDR3 is TGTGCCAGCGAAGGGGTGGCTAATTCACCCCTCCACTTT. As protein: CASEGVANSPLHF.

The chain is built from TRBV7-8 and TRBJ1-2; D not resolved. CDR1 SGHVS and CDR2 FQNEAQ come from the germline V gene. The CDR3 totals 13 residues. Trimming left V 1 base short and J 8 bases short, with 11 bases between. CDR3 loop: CASSLGQVIGYTF. The CDR3 bases are TGTGCCAGCAGCTTAGGTCAGGTGATCGGCTACACCTTC. The full variable domain, in which reference TRBV7-8 and TRBJ1-2 provide the parts outside the CDR3, is GAGVSQSPRYKVAKRGQDVALRCDPISGHVSLFWYQQALGQGPEFLTYFQNEAQLDKSGLPSDRFFAERPEGSVSTLKIQRTQQEDSAVYLCASSLGQVIGYTFGSGTRLTVV.

The CDR3 sequence is CASSLRGELFF. Written as DNA, the CDR3 is TGTGCCAGCAGCTTACGTGGGGAGCTGTTTTTT. The chain links TRBV11-3 to TRBJ2-2; no reliable D call. This CDR3 contains 11 residues. Germline lookup yields CDR1 SGHNT and CDR2 YENEEA. Trimming stripped 2 bases from V and 8 bases from J, with 3 bases between.

This clone occurred a few times. The chain combines TRBV27 with TRBJ1-1; D call uncertain. The length of the CDR3 is 15 residues. The V end was cut by 3 bases, the J end by 1 base, with 12 bases between. CDR1 is MNHEY, CDR2 SMNVEV, per germline (reference sequence). CDR3 sequence reads: CASSFGPGRNTEAFF. DNA for the CDR3: TGTGCCAGCAGTTTTGGGCCGGGAAGGAACACTGAAGCTTTCTTT.

This clone was seen a single time. The J gene is TRBJ1-3, the V gene TRBV6-5; TRBD1 matches at 7 bases. The junction had 6 bases not matched to a gene; V was cut back by 6 bases and J by 1 base. The germline CDR1 and CDR2 sequences are MNHEY and SVGAGI. The CDR3 sequence is 15 residues long. CDR3 sequence: CASSPLDRSGNTIYF. For the CDR3, the DNA is TGTGCCAGCAGCCCCTTGGACAGGTCTGGAAACACCATATATTTT.

This clone was detected once. This chain uses TRBV15 with TRBJ2-7; D is possibly TRBD1 (6 bases). The germline gives CDR1 LNHNV, CDR2 YYDKDF (reference sequence). CDR3 size: 13 residues. The V gene lost 0 bases and the J gene lost 8 bases, with 11 bases spanning the gap. CDR3 region: CATSREGRGKQYF. The CDR3 DNA reads as TGTGCCACCAGCAGAGAGGGCAGGGGTAAGCAGTACTTC.

The chain has TRBV7-6 and TRBJ1-3; D is perhaps TRBD1 (6 bases). Between the trimmed V and J ends, which lost 4 bases and 0 bases, there was a span of 13 bases. The CDR3 extends over 16 amino acids. Germline CDR1 SGHVS, CDR2 FNYEAQ. DNA of the CDR3: TGTGCCAGCAGCTCCGCCTGGGGGCCCTCTGGAAACACCATATATTTT. As protein: CASSSAWGPSGNTIYF.

The CDR3: CASSPLTASFYNEQFF. DNA for the CDR3: TGTGCCAGCAGTCCCCTGACTGCTAGCTTCTACAATGAGCAGTTCTTC. J is TRBJ2-1 and V is TRBV27, with a tentative D call TRBD2 (5 bases). Germline CDR1 MNHEY, CDR2 SMNVEV (reference sequence). The CDR3 has 16 residues. V was trimmed by 5 bases and J by 3 bases, leaving 17 bases between them.

CDR3 coding DNA: TGTGCCAGCAGCTTACTAGCGGGGGAGCAGTTCTTC. Its protein product is CASSLLAGEQFF. The genes are TRBV11-3 and TRBJ2-1, with 9 bases lining up with TRBD2. CDR1 is SGHNT and CDR2 is YENEEA in the germline V gene. V lost 2 bases to trimming and J lost 10 bases; unmatched junction nucleotides: 0. The CDR3 spans 12 residues.

J is TRBJ1-5 and V is TRBV21-1. TRBV21-1 is designated a pseudogene. The CDR3 is 15 amino acids. The CDR3 loop reads CASSRTPGGNQPQHF. CDR3 nucleotides: TGTGCCAGCAGCCGGACCCCGGGGGGCAATCAGCCCCAGCATTTT.

This rearrangement joins TRBV10-2 to TRBJ1-1; 9 bases are a match to TRBD1. Germline V gene sequence: CDR1 WSHSY, CDR2 SAAADI. This CDR3 has 15 amino acids. The junction had 10 bases not matched to a gene; V was cut back by 6 bases and J by 5 bases. CDR3 bases: TGCGCCAGCAGCGAAGTACCCGGGACAGGGACTGAAGCTTTCTTT. It is translated as CASSEVPGTGTEAFF.

This clone was recorded only once. The chain links TRBV7-6 to TRBJ1-1; tentatively, D is TRBD1 (6 bases). The germline V gene encodes CDR1 SGHVS and CDR2 FNYEAQ. The length of the CDR3 is 13 residues. The V gene lost 4 bases and the J gene lost 4 bases, with 10 bases spanning the gap. This CDR3 reads CASSSRDITEAFF. The DNA of the CDR3 is TGTGCCAGCAGCTCCCGGGACATCACTGAAGCTTTCTTT. Based on the CDR3 plus reference TRBV7-6 and TRBJ1-1, the full variable domain is GAGVSQSPRYKVTKRGQDVALRCDPISGHVSLYWYRQALGQGPEFLTYFNYEAQQDKSGLPNDRFSAERPEGSISTLTIQRTEQRDSAMYRCASSSRDITEAFFGQGTRLTVV.

This clone has only one observation. The V gene is TRBV5-1, the J gene TRBJ2-5; 7 bases align to TRBD2. J gave up 4 bases and V 2 bases, and 5 bases lay outside the gene matches. Germline V gives CDR1 SGHRS, CDR2 YFSETQ. The CDR3 totals 14 residues. This CDR3 reads CASSFLGRGETQYF. The CDR3 nucleotides read TGCGCCAGCAGCTTTTTGGGGAGGGGAGAGACCCAGTACTTC.

V and J are TRBV7-6 and TRBJ1-1, with a tentative D call TRBD1 (5 bases). Germline assignment: CDR1 SGHVS and CDR2 FNYEAQ. Trimming stripped 5 bases from V and 5 bases from J, with 12 bases between. This CDR3 is built from 13 residues. CDR3 amino acids: CASSQGVRTEAFF. For the CDR3, the DNA is TGTGCCAGCAGCCAGGGCGTTCGGACTGAAGCTTTCTTT.

This chain connects TRBV19 to TRBJ1-3, with D tentatively TRBD1 (6 bases). Germline assignment: CDR1 LNHDA and CDR2 SQIVND (reference sequence). This CDR3 is 15 amino acids long. Trimming shortened V by 6 bases and J by 3 bases, and 15 bases separated the two germline ends. In nucleotides, the CDR3 is TGTGCCAGTAGGCGTCGGGACACTGTTGGAAACACCATATATTTT. Encoded protein: CASRRRDTVGNTIYF.

The V call is TRBV10-3, the J call TRBJ1-4, with TRBD1 identical over 7 bases. V lost 10 bases to trimming and J lost 3 bases; unmatched junction nucleotides: 2. The CDR3 is 12 residues long. CDR1 ENHRY and CDR2 SYGVKD come from the germline V gene. CDR3 amino acids: CATGQSNEKLFF. In nucleotides, the CDR3 is TGTGCCACGGGACAGTCTAATGAAAAACTGTTTTTT.

The rearrangement links TRBV19 to TRBJ2-1, with D tentatively TRBD1 (6 bases). Germline loops: CDR1 LNHDA, CDR2 SQIVND (reference sequence). Trimming left V 5 bases short and J 4 bases short, with 15 bases between. The CDR3 covers 15 residues. The CDR3 is CASSLTGIKYNEQFF. CDR3 nucleotides: TGTGCCAGTAGTCTTACAGGGATAAAATACAATGAGCAGTTCTTC.